This entry is about one T cell receptor beta chain. No antigen is known for it. This sample was included in a study of blood T cells in healthy people across ages. Findings and limits, study-wide: CMV status of donors was not determined, possibly confounding expanded clonotype changes. Donors of long life had a larger count of naive CD4+ cells and greater diversity than aged donors.

CDR3 size: 18 residues. The V gene's germline CDR1 is LGHNA and CDR2 YSLEER. The J segment lost 8 bases and the V segment lost 1 base, leaving 14 bases of the junction unmatched. It was with a sample-barcoded 5' primer and a J-beta primer mix that a second PCR of roughly 7 to 12 cycles was run. Template switching added a 12-random-nucleotide identifier to every cDNA molecule. All samples yielded 3 million or more CDR3-containing paired-end reads. Using its own MiXCR run on the 5' RACE reads, TCRdb lists one record per CDR3 protein. The sample lists more than 700,000 distinct CDR3 sequences, 46% occurring once.

This TCR was recovered from a man at least 80 years old in good health. Source material: blood. The chain has TRBV4-3 and TRBJ2-1, with 10 positions matching TRBD2. DNA for the CDR3: TGCGCCAGCAGCCAAGGCTGGTGGAGCGGGAGGGCCTCGGATGAGCAGTTCTTC. Residues: CASSQGWWSGRASDEQFF.